The T cell receptor beta chain described here comes from a study of shared clonotypes between healthy human individuals. Study conclusions and caveats: In general, naive subsets displayed greater estimated richness than memory subsets did. Specimens sampled were limited to blood, with tissue repertoires likely differing.

CDR3 length equals 15 residues. V was clipped by 10 bases and J by 0 bases; unmatched bases: 9. CDR1 is MDHEN, CDR2 SYDVKM, per germline. Using immunoSEQ multiplex PCR, the repertoire was profiled, and TCRdb retains in-frame clones only, with some absent. The table shows more than 2 million clones, with approximately 92% occurring only once. Regarding this clone: Antigen unknown.

Selected positively for CCR7 and CD45RO-negative, naive CD8 cells excluded terminally differentiated effector memory CD45RA+ cells. The source material was naive CD8+ T cells from PBMCs. J is TRBJ2-1 and V is TRBV28, with TRBD2 matching over 7 bases. The clonotype originates from a man between 18 and 29 years old in good health. Some clones in this sample may be carry-over from other donors' samples. CDR3 loop: CATLRAGTSYNEQFF. CDR3 nucleotides: TGTGCCACCCTGAGAGCGGGAACCTCCTACAATGAGCAGTTCTTC.